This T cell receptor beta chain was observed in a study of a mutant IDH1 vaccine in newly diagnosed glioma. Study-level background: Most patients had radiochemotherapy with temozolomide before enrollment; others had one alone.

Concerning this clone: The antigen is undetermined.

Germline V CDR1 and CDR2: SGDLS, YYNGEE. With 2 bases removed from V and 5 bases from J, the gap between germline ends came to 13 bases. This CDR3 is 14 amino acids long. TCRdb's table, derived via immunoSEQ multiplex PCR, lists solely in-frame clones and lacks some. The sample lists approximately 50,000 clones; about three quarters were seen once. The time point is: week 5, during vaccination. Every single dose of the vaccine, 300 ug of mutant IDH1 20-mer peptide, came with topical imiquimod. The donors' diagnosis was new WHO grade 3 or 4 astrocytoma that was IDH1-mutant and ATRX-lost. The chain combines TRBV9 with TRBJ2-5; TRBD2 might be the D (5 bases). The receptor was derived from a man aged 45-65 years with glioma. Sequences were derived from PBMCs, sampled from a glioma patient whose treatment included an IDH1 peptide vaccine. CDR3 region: CASSVQAGEETQYF. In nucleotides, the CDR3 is TGTGCCAGCAGCGTCCAAGCTGGGGAGGAGACCCAGTACTTC.